One and the same sample provided the 20 T cell receptor beta chains below, sequenced in a study of blood T cell repertoires in COVID-19. Method: immunoSEQ multiplex PCR; TCRdb's copy keeps in-frame clones and lacks some. In the table there are 90,000 to 120,000 clones, over 75% of which are singletons. Material for sequencing was peripheral blood. The receptors were sampled from a woman older than 75 with acute or convalescent COVID-19.

The CDR3 region has the DNA TGTGCCAGCAGTCGTGGCCTGGCCTTTAACTACGAGCAGTACTTC. It codes for CASSRGLAFNYEQYF. This sequence joins TRBV6-5 and TRBJ2-7; D remains unclear. Germline V gene data show CDR1 as MNHEY and CDR2 as SVGAGI. V dropped 5 bases and J dropped 3 bases, with 17 bases sitting between them. The CDR3 is 15 amino acids.

V and J are TRBV27 and TRBJ1-5, with TRBD1 matching 9 bases. Looked up from germline, CDR1 is MNHEY and CDR2 is SMNVEV (reference sequence). This CDR3 has 17 residues. V shed 6 bases and J 4 bases; nucleotides not matched to a gene: 13. The CDR3 loop is CASRTGGAGVVNQPQHF. CDR3 bases: TGTGCCAGCAGGACAGGGGGTGCGGGTGTTGTGAATCAGCCCCAGCATTTT.

V and J are TRBV12-5 and TRBJ1-2; a possible D gene is TRBD1 (6 bases). The germline V gene encodes CDR1 LGHNT and CDR2 FRNRAP. Trimming stripped 7 bases from V and 7 bases from J, with 13 bases between. The CDR3 contains 12 residues. The CDR3 loop is CASDLTGFGYTF. CDR3 bases: TGTGCTAGTGACCTAACAGGGTTTGGCTACACCTTC. The full variable domain, its missing parts supplied by reference TRBV12-5 and TRBJ1-2, is DARVTQTPRHKVTEMGQEVTMRCQPILGHNTVFWYRQTMMQGLELLAYFRNRAPLDDSGMPKDRFSAEMPDATLATLKIQPSEPRDSAVYFCASDLTGFGYTFGSGTRLTVV.

This clone was counted a single time. V usage is TRBV19 and J usage is TRBJ1-5, with 8 bases fitting TRBD1. V gave up 3 bases and J gave up 1 base; unmatched junction bases: 11. CDR3 length: 18 residues. The germline V gene has CDR1 LNHDA and CDR2 SQIVND (reference sequence). CDR3 sequence: CASSITTGARGSNQPQHF. The CDR3 coding sequence is TGTGCCAGTAGTATTACGACAGGGGCCAGGGGAAGCAATCAGCCCCAGCATTTT.

The chain combines TRBV5-5 with TRBJ2-2; 7 positions match TRBD1. Germline lookup yields CDR1 SGHKS and CDR2 YYEKEE (reference sequence). This CDR3 is 16 amino acids long. Trimming cost V 3 bases and J 0 bases; bases outside gene matches: 5. The CDR3 DNA sequence: TGTGCCAGCAGCTACGGACAGGTCGCGAACACCGGGGAGCTGTTTTTT. This translates into CASSYGQVANTGELFF.

The chain is built from TRBV5-5 and TRBJ1-2; 7 nucleotides line up with TRBD1. The CDR3 sequence is 13 residues long. Losses at the gene ends were 3 bases for V and 2 bases for J; bases not matched to a gene: 1. CDR1 is SGHKS, CDR2 YYEKEE, per germline (reference sequence). The CDR3 bases are TGTGCCAGCAGCTGGACAGGAAACTATGGCTACACCTTC. Its protein product is CASSWTGNYGYTF.

This clone was seen a few times. The V call is TRBV19, the J call TRBJ2-1; D might be TRBD1 (5 bases). Germline lookup yields CDR1 LNHDA and CDR2 SQIVND (reference sequence). V dropped 5 bases and J dropped 7 bases, with 9 bases sitting between them. This CDR3 has 12 amino acids. CDR3: CASSADSNEQFF. The CDR3 bases are TGTGCCAGTAGTGCAGACAGTAATGAGCAGTTCTTC.

V usage is TRBV15 and J usage is TRBJ1-2; TRBD1 aligns across 8 bases. The length of the CDR3 is 14 residues. Trimming took 1 base from V and 7 from J; bases not matched to a gene: 5. Germline loops: CDR1 LNHNV, CDR2 YYDKDF (reference sequence). CDR3 amino acids: CATSRGQGALGYTF. The CDR3 DNA reads as TGTGCCACCAGCAGAGGTCAGGGGGCGCTTGGCTACACCTTC.

This clone was seen only once. The chain uses TRBV30 and TRBJ2-3, with TRBD1 identical over 10 bases. This CDR3 is 14 amino acids long. Trimming cost V 2 bases and J 6 bases; bases outside gene matches: 5. CDR1 is GTSNPN and CDR2 is SVGIG in the germline V gene (reference sequence). The CDR3 loop reads CAWSWGQGHDTQYF. Here the CDR3 DNA reads TGTGCCTGGAGTTGGGGACAGGGGCACGATACGCAGTATTTT.

This clone was observed a handful of times. The chain links TRBV24-1 to TRBJ2-2; 7 positions agree with TRBD1. Germline values: CDR1 KGHDR, CDR2 SFDVKD. J gave up 3 bases and V 0 bases, and 6 bases lay outside the gene matches. The CDR3 is 17 residues long. CDR3 in amino acids: CATSDLHPGGDTGELFF. CDR3 bases: TGTGCCACCAGTGATTTGCACCCAGGGGGAGACACCGGGGAGCTGTTTTTT.

The rearrangement links TRBV30 to TRBJ1-5; the match to TRBD1 covers 7 bases. The J segment lost 1 base and the V segment lost 2 bases, leaving 5 bases of the junction unmatched. Germline-derived CDR1 and CDR2 are GTSNPN and SVGIG (reference sequence). The CDR3 is 15 residues long. The CDR3 coding sequence is TGTGCCTGGAGTCATAGGGACAGAAGCAATCAGCCCCAGCATTTT. This sequence encodes CAWSHRDRSNQPQHF. Full variable domain (missing parts from reference TRBV30 and TRBJ1-5): SQTIHQWPATLVQPVGSPLSLECTVEGTSNPNLYWYRQAAGRGLQLLFYSVGIGQISSEVPQNLSASRPQDRQFILSSKKLLLSDSGFYLCAWSHRDRSNQPQHFGDGTRLSIL.

The J gene is TRBJ2-7, the V gene TRBV12-3 or TRBV12-4; possible D gene TRBD2, 6 bases. The CDR3 has 13 residues. The V end was cut by 6 bases, the J end by 3 bases, with 12 bases between. The CDR3 region is CASSPGVVYEQYF. In DNA, the CDR3 is TGTGCCAGCAGCCCGGGGGTAGTCTACGAGCAGTACTTC.

This clone came up a few times. The chain recombines TRBV7-9 with TRBJ2-1, with 9 nucleotides matching TRBD1. Germline V CDR1 and CDR2: SEHNR, FQNEAQ (reference sequence). The CDR3 spans 16 residues. The ends lost 1 base at V and 9 bases at J; junction bases unmatched: 10. The CDR3 sequence: CASSLVGTGKFREQFF. In DNA form, the CDR3 reads TGTGCCAGCAGCTTAGTCGGGACAGGGAAGTTTCGTGAGCAGTTCTTC.

The J gene is TRBJ2-2, the V gene TRBV7-3; D is unclear. The length of the CDR3 is 14 residues. With 1 base removed from V and 5 bases from J, the gap between germline ends came to 8 bases. In germline, CDR1 is SGHTA, CDR2 FQGTGA. The CDR3 reads CASSLNYFTGELFF. CDR3 sequence (DNA): TGTGCCAGCAGCTTAAACTACTTTACCGGGGAGCTGTTTTTT. Variable domain in full (rest from reference TRBV7-3 and TRBJ2-2): GAGVSQTPSNKVTEKGKYVELRCDPISGHTALYWYRQSLGQGPEFLIYFQGTGAADDSGLPNDRFFAVRPEGSVSTLKIQRTERGDSAVYLCASSLNYFTGELFFGEGSRLTVL.

V usage is TRBV10-3 and J usage is TRBJ1-2; 11 nucleotides line up with TRBD1. The V gene's germline CDR1 is ENHRY and CDR2 SYGVKD. V was pared by 6 bases and J by 6 bases, with 12 bases of the junction left unmatched. The CDR3 loop spans 16 amino acids. This chain's CDR3 is CAISSGPGQGVNGYTF. In DNA, the CDR3 is TGTGCCATCAGCTCCGGACCGGGACAGGGGGTAAATGGCTACACCTTC.

The genes are TRBV30 and TRBJ2-1; D unresolved. Trimming pared 1 base from V and 0 bases from J, leaving 7 bases between. The CDR3 is 14 amino acids. Germline CDR1 GTSNPN, CDR2 SVGIG (reference sequence). CDR3 sequence: CAWSGASSYNEQFF. The CDR3 nucleotides read TGTGCCTGGAGTGGGGCGAGCTCCTACAATGAGCAGTTCTTC. Using reference TRBV30 and TRBJ2-1 for the parts outside the CDR3, the full variable domain is SQTIHQWPATLVQPVGSPLSLECTVEGTSNPNLYWYRQAAGRGLQLLFYSVGIGQISSEVPQNLSASRPQDRQFILSSKKLLLSDSGFYLCAWSGASSYNEQFFGPGTRLTVL.

The chain carries TRBV6-5 and TRBJ1-2, with a weak D call TRBD1 (6 bases). The germline V gene has CDR1 MNHEY and CDR2 SVGAGI. V lost 0 bases to trimming and J lost 6 bases, with 11 bases between them. The CDR3 loop spans 14 amino acids. As DNA, the CDR3 is TGTGCCAGCAGTTACTCGTACAGGGATAATGGCTACACCTTC. Its translation is CASSYSYRDNGYTF.

This rearrangement joins TRBV18 to TRBJ2-3, with D possibly being TRBD2 (5 bases). CDR1 and CDR2 (germline): KGHSH, LQKENI. The CDR3 loop spans 15 amino acids. V was trimmed by 6 bases and J by 1 base, leaving 14 bases between them. The CDR3 DNA sequence: TGTGCCAGCTCCCCGGACTTACCCCGCACAGATACGCAGTATTTT. This encodes CASSPDLPRTDTQYF. Full variable domain (rest looked up from reference TRBV18 and TRBJ2-3): NAGVMQNPRHLVRRRGQEARLRCSPMKGHSHVYWYRQLPEEGLKFMVYLQKENIIDESGMPKERFSAEFPKEGPSILRIQQVVRGDSAAYFCASSPDLPRTDTQYFGPGTRLTVL.

The chain uses TRBV7-9 and TRBJ1-1; D is unresolved. CDR1 SEHNR and CDR2 FQNEAQ come from the germline V gene (reference sequence). The CDR3 length is 15 residues. Between the trimmed V and J ends, which lost 2 bases and 1 base, there was a span of 11 bases. The CDR3 region has the DNA TGTGCCAGCAGCTTACGCGGGTATGGGAACACTGAAGCTTTCTTT. It codes for CASSLRGYGNTEAFF. Filled out from reference TRBV7-9 and TRBJ1-1, the complete variable domain reads DTGVSQNPRHKITKRGQNVTFRCDPISEHNRLYWYRQTLGQGPEFLTYFQNEAQLEKSRLLSDRFSAERPKGSFSTLEIQRTEQGDSAMYLCASSLRGYGNTEAFFGQGTRLTVV.

V and J are TRBV7-2 and TRBJ2-5; no clear D. Germline-derived CDR1 and CDR2 are SGHTA and FQGNSA. The CDR3 covers 14 residues. V was trimmed by 4 bases and J by 7 bases, leaving 16 bases between them. This CDR3 is CASSSATTPGTQYF. CDR3 nucleotide sequence: TGTGCCAGCAGCTCTGCCACGACCCCAGGGACCCAGTACTTC.